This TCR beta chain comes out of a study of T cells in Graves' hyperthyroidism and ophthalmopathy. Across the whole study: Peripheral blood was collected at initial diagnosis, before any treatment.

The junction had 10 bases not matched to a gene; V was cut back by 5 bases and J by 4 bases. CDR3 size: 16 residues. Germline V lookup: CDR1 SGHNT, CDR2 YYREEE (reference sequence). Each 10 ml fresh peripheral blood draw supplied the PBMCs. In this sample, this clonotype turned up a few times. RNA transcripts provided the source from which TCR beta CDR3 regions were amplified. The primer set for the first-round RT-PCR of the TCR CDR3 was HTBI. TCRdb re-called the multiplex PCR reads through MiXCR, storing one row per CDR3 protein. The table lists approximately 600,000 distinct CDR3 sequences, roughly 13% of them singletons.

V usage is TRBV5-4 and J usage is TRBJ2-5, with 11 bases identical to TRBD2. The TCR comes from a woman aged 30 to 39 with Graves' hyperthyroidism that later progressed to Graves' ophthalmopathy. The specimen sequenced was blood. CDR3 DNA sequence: TGTGCCAGCAGTCTTAGCGGGAGGGCCTCCGTAGAGACCCAGTACTTC. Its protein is CASSLSGRASVETQYF.